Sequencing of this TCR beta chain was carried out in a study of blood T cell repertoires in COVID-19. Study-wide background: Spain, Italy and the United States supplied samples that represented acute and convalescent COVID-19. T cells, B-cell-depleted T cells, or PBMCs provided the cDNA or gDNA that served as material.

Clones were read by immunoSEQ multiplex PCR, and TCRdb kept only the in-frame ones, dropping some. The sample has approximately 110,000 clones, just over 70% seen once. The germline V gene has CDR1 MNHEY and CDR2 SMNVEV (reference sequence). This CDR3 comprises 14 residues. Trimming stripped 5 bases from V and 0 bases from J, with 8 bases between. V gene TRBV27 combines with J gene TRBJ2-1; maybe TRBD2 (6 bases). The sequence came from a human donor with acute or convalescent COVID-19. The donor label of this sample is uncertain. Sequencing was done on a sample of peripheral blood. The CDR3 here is CASSLSGSYNEQFF. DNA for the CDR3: TGTGCCAGCAGTCTTAGCGGCTCCTACAATGAGCAGTTCTTC.